Shown below are 11 T cell receptor beta chains from a single sample sequenced in a study of beta chain features in type 1 diabetes. Every isolated RNA sample was fully reverse transcribed, so sequencing captured expressed TCRB transcripts. Profiled with immunoSEQ multiplex PCR; TCRdb holds only in-frame clones, not every one. The sample lists about 900,000 clones; 15% to 20% were seen once. The sequencing sample was made of naive CD4+ T cells from blood. The receptors derive from a woman between 18 and 30 years old in good health.

This clone was seen a handful of times. V and J are TRBV6-4 and TRBJ2-3, with 7 bases matching TRBD2. The V gene end was trimmed by 7 bases and the J gene end by 1 base; junction bases not matched to a gene: 11. Germline V lookup: CDR1 MRHNA, CDR2 SNTAGT. This CDR3 comprises 16 residues. The CDR3 is CASIGRAGLGTDTQYF. The CDR3 nucleotides read TGTGCCAGCATCGGACGAGCGGGATTGGGCACAGATACGCAGTATTTT.

This clone came up a few times. V and J are TRBV4-2 and TRBJ1-4, with D possibly being TRBD1 (6 bases). Deletions cut 1 base from V and 5 bases from J, with 11 bases between. CDR1 LGHNA and CDR2 YNFKEQ come from the germline V gene. The CDR3 has 15 amino acids. The CDR3 loop is CASSQGRQGNEKLFF. The DNA of the CDR3 is TGTGCCAGCAGCCAAGGCAGGCAGGGGAATGAAAAACTGTTTTTT.

The rearrangement uses TRBV11-3 and TRBJ2-3; 11 bases align to TRBD1. CDR3 size: 15 residues. Germline CDR1 is SGHNT and CDR2 is YENEEA. Trimming cost V 5 bases and J 2 bases; bases outside gene matches: 3. The CDR3 spells CASSRTGGNTDTQYF. Written as DNA, the CDR3 is TGTGCCAGCAGCCGGACAGGGGGCAACACAGATACGCAGTATTTT.

As regards this clone: One junction end disagrees with the germline gene, perhaps due to a read error. This rearrangement joins TRBV10-3 to TRBJ2-6, with 10 positions matching TRBD2. Germline values: CDR1 ENHRY, CDR2 SYGVKD. This CDR3 contains 14 residues. The DNA of the CDR3 is TGTGCCACGGGACTAGCGCTCGGGGCCAACATCCTGACTTTC. Its protein product is CATGLALGANILTF.

The gene calls are TRBV28 and TRBJ2-5, with 7 bases matching TRBD2. CDR3 size: 16 residues. V lost 3 bases and J lost 1; bases outside the gene matches: 8. The germline CDR1 and CDR2 sequences are MDHEN and SYDVKM. The CDR3 nucleotides are TGTGCCAGCAGTTTTGGTCTAGCGGTAACCCAAGAGACCCAGTACTTC. Translated: CASSFGLAVTQETQYF.

CDR3 DNA: TGTGCTAGTGGTTTCGGGGGGACCCAGTACTTC. It yields the protein CASGFGGTQYF. The rearrangement uses TRBV12-5 and TRBJ2-5, with D maybe TRBD2 (6 bases). The CDR3 consists of 11 residues. CDR1 is LGHNT, CDR2 FRNRAP, per germline. Trimming removed 3 bases from V and 7 bases from J, with 6 bases in between. Together with reference TRBV12-5 and TRBJ2-5, the CDR3 gives the full variable domain: DARVTQTPRHKVTEMGQEVTMRCQPILGHNTVFWYRQTMMQGLELLAYFRNRAPLDDSGMPKDRFSAEMPDATLATLKIQPSEPRDSAVYFCASGFGGTQYFGPGTRLLVL.

The chain links TRBV4-1 to TRBJ1-2; TRBD1 matches at 7 bases. The trim removed 3 bases at V and 4 bases at J, leaving 8 bases unmatched. The CDR3 totals 15 residues. Germline CDR1 MGHRA, CDR2 YSYEKL. CDR3 nucleotide sequence: TGCGCCAGCAGCCACATGACAGGGCGAATCTATGGCTACACCTTC. It translates to CASSHMTGRIYGYTF.

In this sample, this clone turned up a few times. This chain links TRBV7-2 with TRBJ2-7; D is undetermined. Germline V CDR1 and CDR2: SGHTA, FQGNSA. This CDR3 contains 14 residues. V was pared by 6 bases and J by 0 bases, with 12 bases between. The CDR3 loop reads CASRPQGNSYEQYF. The CDR3 region has the DNA TGTGCCAGCAGACCTCAAGGAAACTCCTACGAGCAGTACTTC.

Written as DNA, the CDR3 is TGTGCCAGCTCACGACTAGCGGGAGACACAGATACGCAGTATTTT. It codes for CASSRLAGDTDTQYF. J is TRBJ2-3 and V is TRBV18; 12 bases agree with TRBD2. Germline V gene sequence: CDR1 KGHSH, CDR2 LQKENI. The CDR3 has 15 amino acids. After removal of 4 bases from V and 2 bases from J, the junction contained 1 base not matched to a gene.

This sequence joins TRBV18 and TRBJ1-1; no firm D call. The germline V and J ends were trimmed by 6 bases and 1 base, with 9 bases remaining between them. Germline values: CDR1 KGHSH, CDR2 LQKENI. CDR3 length: 13 residues. The CDR3 is CASSFGGNTEAFF. DNA for the CDR3: TGTGCCAGCTCGTTTGGAGGGAACACTGAAGCTTTCTTT.

The chain combines TRBV5-4 with TRBJ2-2; 9 bases are a match to TRBD1. Germline CDR1 and CDR2: SGHNT and YYREEE (reference sequence). After removal of 4 bases from V and 4 bases from J, the junction contained 5 bases not matched to a gene. The CDR3 spans 15 residues. CDR3 sequence: CASSQQGAGTGELFF. In nucleotides, the CDR3 is TGTGCCAGCAGCCAACAGGGGGCGGGCACCGGGGAGCTGTTTTTT.